Included here is one TCR beta chain sequence, with context. Followed longitudinally, the Seattle patients had been enrolled during active infection. CDR1 and CDR2 (germline): ENHRY, SYGVKD. The V and J ends lost 7 bases and 5 bases respectively, with 15 bases between them. There are 14 residues in the CDR3. The source of the sample is a study of blood T cell repertoires in COVID-19. Study-wide background: The origin of the acute and convalescent COVID-19 samples was the United States, Italy and Spain. PBMCs, B-cell-depleted T cells, or T cells provided the cDNA or gDNA that made up the material.

Original data processing: Counts of nucleated cells, estimated from reference gene primer amplification, were obtained. Data came from immunoSEQ multiplex PCR; TCRdb stores just in-frame clones and leaves some out. V and J calls plus clone size are reproduced from that table; the DNA served to infer D and trimming. The table includes about 58,000 clones, approximately 83% detected once. The specimen was peripheral blood. This rearrangement joins TRBV10-3 to TRBJ2-1; D might be TRBD1 (5 bases). The source is a man aged 50-59 years with COVID-19, enrolled during active disease. As DNA, the CDR3 is TGTGCCATCACCCGTAAAAAGGGGAACAATGAGCAGTTCTTC. It is translated as CAITRKKGNNEQFF.